The 21 T cell receptor beta chains in this list originate from one sample, sequenced in a study of early T cells in non-severe SARS-CoV-2 infection. MiXCR was run by TCRdb on the 5' RACE reads, yielding one entry per CDR3 protein. The sample lists around 99,000 distinct CDR3 sequences, over 8.5% occurring once. Sequenced material: whole blood. The origin of the receptors is an adult who was a healthcare worker with PCR-confirmed SARS-CoV-2 infection or an uninfected control (not recorded which).

This clonotype was counted at least ten times. This sequence joins TRBV10-3 and TRBJ1-5, with TRBD1 as a possible D gene (5 bases). V was pared by 0 bases and J by 7 bases, with 13 bases between. The CDR3 has 15 amino acids. Germline V lookup: CDR1 ENHRY, CDR2 SYGVKD. The CDR3 loop is CAISESRSGRQPQHF. CDR3 nucleotide sequence: TGTGCCATCAGTGAGTCGAGGTCAGGGAGGCAGCCCCAGCATTTT.

This clonotype has a count of ten or more. The rearrangement uses TRBV29-1 and TRBJ2-3; 7 bases agree with TRBD2. This CDR3 contains 15 residues. Losses at the gene ends were 1 base for V and 4 bases for J; bases not matched to a gene: 8. Germline lookup yields CDR1 SQVTM and CDR2 ANQGSEA. The CDR3 loop is CSVEGSAGVSDTQYF. The DNA of the CDR3 is TGCAGCGTTGAAGGAAGCGCGGGAGTTTCAGATACGCAGTATTTT.

The V gene is TRBV28, the J gene TRBJ1-3; D perhaps matches TRBD1 (6 bases). Germline V gives CDR1 MDHEN, CDR2 SYDVKM. V lost 11 bases and J lost 0, with 14 bases in between. The CDR3 is 14 amino acids. CDR3 bases: TGTGCCTGCTACAGGGCGACCTCTGGAAACACCATATATTTT. Amino acids: CACYRATSGNTIYF.

The chain couples TRBV12-3 or TRBV12-4 to TRBJ2-3, with D tentatively TRBD2 (5 bases). The CDR3 spans 14 residues. The V gene lost 5 bases and the J gene lost 0 bases, with 9 bases spanning the gap. This CDR3 reads CASSGESSTDTQYF. Written as DNA, the CDR3 is TGTGCCAGCAGTGGGGAGAGTAGCACAGATACGCAGTATTTT.

This clonotype was counted a few times. V is TRBV20-1 and J is TRBJ2-7; TRBD1 is a possible D gene (6 bases). Per the germline V gene, CDR1 is DFQATT and CDR2 is SNEGSKA (reference sequence). This CDR3 is built from 12 residues. With 3 bases removed from V and 3 bases from J, the gap between germline ends came to 9 bases. This chain's CDR3 is CSARQGNYEQYF. CDR3 DNA: TGCAGTGCTAGGCAGGGGAACTACGAGCAGTACTTC.

There are many counts of this clonotype. CDR3 nucleotide sequence: TGCGCCAGCAGGTGGGGACGCACAGATACGCAGTATTTT. It encodes CASRWGRTDTQYF. J is TRBJ2-3 and V is TRBV10-2; tentatively, D is TRBD1 or TRBD2 (5 bases each). The V and J ends lost 6 bases and 1 base respectively, with 8 bases between them. The CDR3 is 13 amino acids. Germline CDR1 WSHSY, CDR2 SAAADI.

This rearrangement joins TRBV10-3 to TRBJ2-3, with a tentative D call TRBD1 (5 bases). V dropped 7 bases and J dropped 1 base, with 6 bases sitting between them. From germline, CDR1 is ENHRY and CDR2 SYGVKD. The CDR3 totals 12 residues. CDR3 coding DNA: TGTGCCATCAAAGGGGGCACAGATACGCAGTATTTT. It is translated as CAIKGGTDTQYF.

Ten or more counts support this clonotype. V gene TRBV14 combines with J gene TRBJ2-7, with 7 bases that match TRBD2. This CDR3 spans 15 amino acids. The V gene's germline CDR1 is SGHDN and CDR2 FVKESK. The V and J ends lost 4 bases and 3 bases, in that order; junction bases with no gene match: 9. The CDR3 reads CASSRSLAVFYEQYF. CDR3 bases: TGTGCCAGCAGCCGATCCCTAGCGGTCTTCTACGAGCAGTACTTC.

This clonotype appeared many times. This chain uses TRBV28 with TRBJ2-1; TRBD2 matches 13 bases. This CDR3 has 17 residues. Germline assignment: CDR1 MDHEN and CDR2 SYDVKM. V lost 4 bases and J lost 5; bases outside the gene matches: 8. The CDR3 sequence is CASSSPAGTSGNNEQFF. DNA of the CDR3: TGTGCCAGCAGTTCCCCAGCCGGGACTAGCGGGAACAATGAGCAGTTCTTC. Combining the CDR3 with reference TRBV28 and TRBJ2-1 gives the whole variable domain DVKVTQSSRYLVKRTGEKVFLECVQDMDHENMFWYRQDPGLGLRLIYFSYDVKMKEKGDIPEGYSVSREKKERFSLILESASTNQTSMYLCASSSPAGTSGNNEQFFGPGTRLTVL.

The sample holds a few counts of this clonotype. The rearrangement links TRBV4-3 to TRBJ1-2; unclear D gene. The germline gives CDR1 LGHNA, CDR2 YSLEER. The CDR3 spans 16 residues. With 0 bases removed from V and 4 bases from J, the gap between germline ends came to 15 bases. The CDR3 DNA sequence: TGCGCCAGCAGCCAAGATCGCGGCAGAAACCTCTATGGCTACACCTTC. Protein product: CASSQDRGRNLYGYTF.

This clonotype was seen more than once but under ten times. The gene calls are TRBV6-2 or TRBV6-3 and TRBJ2-3; 8 nucleotides agree with TRBD1. The V gene end was trimmed by 6 bases and the J gene end by 2 bases; junction bases not matched to a gene: 4. The CDR3 has 14 residues. Germline CDR1 is MNHEY and CDR2 is SVGEGT. CDR3 DNA: TGTGCCAGCAGGGACAGGGTCCACACAGATACGCAGTATTTT. Its translation: CASRDRVHTDTQYF.

This clonotype was observed at least ten times. The chain employs TRBV5-1 and TRBJ1-3; 8 nucleotides align to TRBD1. After removal of 4 bases from V and 4 bases from J, the junction contained 4 bases not matched to a gene. Germline V lookup: CDR1 SGHRS, CDR2 YFSETQ. The CDR3 runs to 14 residues. The chain's CDR3 is CASSTGDRGNTIYF. The CDR3 bases are TGCGCCAGCAGCACCGGGGACAGGGGAAACACCATATATTTT.

This clonotype was detected only a few times. The rearrangement links TRBV7-2 to TRBJ1-3; 7 bases align to TRBD1. Germline V gene lookup returns CDR1 SGHTA and CDR2 FQGNSA. V lost 5 bases, J lost 3 bases, and 10 bases stayed unmatched. The CDR3 length is 16 residues. This CDR3 reads CASSMKWDSFGNTIYF. The DNA of the CDR3 is TGTGCCAGCAGCATGAAATGGGACAGCTTTGGAAACACCATATATTTT.

This clonotype occurred once. This chain connects TRBV6-1 to TRBJ2-2, with TRBD1 as a possible D gene (6 bases). V dropped 7 bases and J dropped 4 bases, with 16 bases sitting between them. The CDR3 has 15 amino acids. Germline V gene lookup returns CDR1 MNHNS and CDR2 SASEGT. CDR3 residues: CASTRRQAGTGELFF. In DNA, the CDR3 is TGTGCCAGCACCCGTAGACAGGCGGGCACCGGGGAGCTGTTTTTT.

This clonotype has ten or more counts. The chain has TRBV6-5 and TRBJ1-6; D may be TRBD1 (5 bases). The CDR3 is made up of 15 amino acids. The germline V gene encodes CDR1 MNHEY and CDR2 SVGAGI. The ends were cut back, 2 bases at V and 7 bases at J, with 12 bases in the middle. CDR3 region: CASSYDSQGNSPLHF. CDR3 bases: TGTGCCAGCAGTTACGACAGCCAGGGCAATTCACCCCTCCACTTT.

The table lists this clonotype with many counts. The chain is built from TRBV6-2 or TRBV6-3 and TRBJ2-7; TRBD2 aligns across 14 bases. The J segment lost 2 bases and the V segment lost 6 bases, leaving 3 bases of the junction unmatched. The CDR3 has 15 amino acids. The V gene's germline CDR1 is MNHEY and CDR2 SVGEGT. CDR3 region: CASSSGLAGAYEQYF. The CDR3 DNA reads TGTGCCAGCAGCTCGGGACTAGCGGGGGCCTACGAGCAGTACTTC.

This clonotype occurred a few times. The chain is built from TRBV7-9 and TRBJ2-3, with D possibly being TRBD2 (6 bases). CDR1 is SEHNR, CDR2 FQNEAQ, per germline (reference sequence). The CDR3 totals 17 residues. V was shortened by 5 bases and J by 3 bases, with 21 bases between the two germline ends. CDR3 DNA: TGTGCCAGCAGCAACGCCAGGGACTTGGGGATTACAGATACGCAGTATTTT. This codes for CASSNARDLGITDTQYF.

There are a few counts of this clonotype. V and J are TRBV6-6 and TRBJ2-7; D gene uncertain. This CDR3 has 13 amino acids. V lost 2 bases and J lost 0, with 5 bases in between. The V gene's germline CDR1 is MNHNY and CDR2 SVGAGI (reference sequence). CDR3 nucleotide sequence: TGTGCCAGCAGTTACGTTAGCTCCTACGAGCAGTACTTC. As protein: CASSYVSSYEQYF.

The genes are TRBV20-1 and TRBJ1-5; D is perhaps TRBD1 (6 bases). The CDR3 is 12 amino acids. Germline assignment: CDR1 DFQATT and CDR2 SNEGSKA (reference sequence). Trimming took off 8 bases at V and 5 bases at J, with 13 bases between the two ends. The CDR3, as DNA: TGCAGTACCAATCGACAGGATCAGCCCCAGCATTTT. Amino acid sequence: CSTNRQDQPQHF.

This clonotype was seen at least ten times. The chain has TRBV7-2 and TRBJ1-1; no firm D call. This CDR3 has 18 residues. Trimming shortened V by 6 bases and J by 0 bases, and 23 bases separated the two germline ends. Germline values: CDR1 SGHTA, CDR2 FQGNSA. DNA of the CDR3: TGTGCCAGCAGTGACCCGGTTCAGACGAAGCTACTGAACACTGAAGCTTTCTTT. This gives the protein CASSDPVQTKLLNTEAFF.

As to this clonotype: It may be a read error: a sequence one base away is much more abundant. The gene calls are TRBV6-1 and TRBJ1-6; weak D call: TRBD1 (6 bases). This CDR3 spans 17 amino acids. Looked up from germline, CDR1 is MNHNS and CDR2 is SASEGT. The CDR3 protein is CACSEVPPGALFSPLHF. CDR3 DNA: TGTGCCTGCAGTGAAGTGCCGCCAGGGGCCCTTTTTTCACCCCTCCACTTT.